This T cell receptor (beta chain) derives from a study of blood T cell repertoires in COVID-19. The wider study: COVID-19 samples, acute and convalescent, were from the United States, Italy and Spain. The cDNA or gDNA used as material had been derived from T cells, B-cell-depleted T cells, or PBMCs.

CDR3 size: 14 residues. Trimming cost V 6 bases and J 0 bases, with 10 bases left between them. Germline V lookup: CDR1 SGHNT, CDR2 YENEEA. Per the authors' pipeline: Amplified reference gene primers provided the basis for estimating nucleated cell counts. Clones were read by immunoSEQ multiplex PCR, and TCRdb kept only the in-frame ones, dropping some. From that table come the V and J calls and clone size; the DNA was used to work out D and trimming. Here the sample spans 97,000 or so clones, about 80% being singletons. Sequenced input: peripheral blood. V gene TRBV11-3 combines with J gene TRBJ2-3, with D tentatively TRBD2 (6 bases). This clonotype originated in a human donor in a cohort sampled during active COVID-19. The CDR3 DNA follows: TGTGCCAGCAGTAGCGGAGCTAGCACAGATACGCAGTATTTT. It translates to CASSSGASTDTQYF.